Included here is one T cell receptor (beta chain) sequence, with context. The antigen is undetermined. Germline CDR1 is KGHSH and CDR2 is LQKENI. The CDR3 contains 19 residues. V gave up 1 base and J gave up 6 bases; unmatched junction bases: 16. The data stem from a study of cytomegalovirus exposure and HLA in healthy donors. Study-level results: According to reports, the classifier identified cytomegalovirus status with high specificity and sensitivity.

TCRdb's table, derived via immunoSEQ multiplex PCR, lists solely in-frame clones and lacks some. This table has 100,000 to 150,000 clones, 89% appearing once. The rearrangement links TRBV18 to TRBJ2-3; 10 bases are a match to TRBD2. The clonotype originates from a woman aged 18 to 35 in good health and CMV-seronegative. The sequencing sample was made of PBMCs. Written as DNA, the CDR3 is TGTGCCAGCTCACCACAGGGGCCGGGACTAGCGACCCCGGAGGATACGCAGTATTTT. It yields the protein CASSPQGPGLATPEDTQYF.